The 14 T cell receptor beta chains below were found in one sample sequenced in a study of blood T cell repertoires in COVID-19. Sequencing was performed with immunoSEQ multiplex PCR; in TCRdb, only in-frame clones are kept and a portion is missing. The data contain around 270,000 clones, around 84% of them seen just once; the ten biggest clones take up more than 1.5%. The material sequenced was peripheral blood. These receptors were collected from a woman in her thirties or forties who had recovered from COVID-19.

The J gene is TRBJ1-2, the V gene TRBV3-1 (or the pseudogene TRBV3-2); 9 bases align to TRBD1. The CDR3 loop spans 14 amino acids. Trimming removed 3 bases from V and 10 bases from J; junction bases left unmatched: 9. The germline V gene has CDR1 LGHDT and CDR2 YNNKEL (reference sequence). For the CDR3, the DNA is TGTGCCAGCAGCCAGCCGGGACAGGGAGATCACTACACCTTC. Residues: CASSQPGQGDHYTF.

CDR3 in DNA: TGCGCCAGCAGCCAAGTCGGGACAGGGCCTTCCTACGAGCAGTACTTC. Translated: CASSQVGTGPSYEQYF. The rearrangement joins TRBV4-1 to TRBJ2-7, with TRBD1 identical over 9 bases. The germline V gene has CDR1 MGHRA and CDR2 YSYEKL. The V segment lost 1 base and the J segment 1 base; nucleotides outside the gene matches: 5. The length of the CDR3 is 16 residues.

The chain employs TRBV28 and TRBJ2-5; the match to TRBD1 covers 7 bases. Losses at the gene ends were 6 bases for V and 6 bases for J; bases not matched to a gene: 10. Germline V gene data show CDR1 as MDHEN and CDR2 as SYDVKM. This CDR3 contains 14 residues. The CDR3 is CASSFPRQGKTQYF. Here the CDR3 DNA reads TGTGCCAGCAGCTTCCCCCGACAGGGAAAGACCCAGTACTTC.

This clone was picked up many times. The J gene is TRBJ2-7, the V gene TRBV2; perhaps TRBD1 as D (6 bases). Deletions cut 8 bases from V and 5 bases from J, with 22 bases between. The germline V gene has CDR1 SNHLY and CDR2 FYNNEI. The CDR3 spans 15 residues. The CDR3: CASGKGARGVDEQYF. In DNA, the CDR3 is TGTGCCAGCGGGAAAGGGGCCAGGGGTGTGGACGAGCAGTACTTC.

This clone was detected once. The chain carries TRBV6-5 and TRBJ1-5, with 10 nucleotides matching TRBD1. The CDR3 extends over 15 amino acids. Germline V CDR1 and CDR2: MNHEY, SVGAGI. The V gene end was trimmed by 5 bases and the J gene end by 5 bases; junction bases not matched to a gene: 6. The CDR3 reads CASSSSGQGHQPQHF. The DNA for the CDR3 is TGTGCCAGCAGTAGCTCGGGACAGGGGCATCAGCCCCAGCATTTT.

The J gene is TRBJ1-1, the V gene TRBV9; no clear D gene. V gave up 4 bases and J gave up 3 bases, with 10 bases separating them. Germline V gene data show CDR1 as SGDLS and CDR2 as YYNGEE. CDR3 length: 13 amino acids. CDR3 DNA: TGTGCCAGCAGCTGGTCCCAGGACACTGAAGCTTTCTTT. Protein product: CASSWSQDTEAFF.

The J gene is TRBJ2-7, the V gene TRBV20-1; 8 bases match TRBD1. Germline trimming cut 3 bases from V and 5 bases from J; bases unmatched to any gene: 6. The CDR3 runs to 13 residues. Germline lookup yields CDR1 DFQATT and CDR2 SNEGSKA (reference sequence). DNA of the CDR3: TGCAGTGCTAGTAAGAGACAGGGGAACGAGCAGTACTTC. It yields the protein CSASKRQGNEQYF.

The CDR3 reads CASSLHIGNTIYF. The CDR3, as DNA: TGTGCCAGCAGTTTACACATTGGAAACACCATATATTTT. The chain is built from TRBV12-3 or TRBV12-4 and TRBJ1-3; D is uncertain. CDR3 length: 13 amino acids. The V and J ends lost 2 bases and 3 bases respectively, with 5 bases between them.

The V and J genes are TRBV7-8 and TRBJ2-1; 7 nucleotides line up with TRBD1. Germline V gene lookup returns CDR1 SGHVS and CDR2 FQNEAQ. This CDR3 region has 15 residues. V shed 5 bases and J 10 bases; nucleotides not matched to a gene: 14. CDR3 sequence: CASSPDRVARWEQFF. The CDR3 DNA sequence: TGTGCCAGCAGCCCTGACAGGGTGGCCCGCTGGGAGCAGTTCTTC.

This clone came up many times. V is TRBV27 and J is TRBJ1-6; D ambiguous. V was trimmed by 4 bases and J by 8 bases, leaving 9 bases between them. The CDR3 has 13 residues. Germline V gives CDR1 MNHEY, CDR2 SMNVEV (reference sequence). The CDR3 DNA reads TGTGCCAGCAGTTATGCAGCGGATTCACCCCTCCACTTT. The encoded protein is CASSYAADSPLHF.

J is TRBJ2-7 and V is TRBV6-5; D is unresolved. Between the trimmed V and J ends, which lost 2 bases and 7 bases, there was a span of 6 bases. The CDR3 contains 11 residues. Germline CDR1 reads MNHEY; CDR2 reads SVGAGI. The CDR3 is CASSYEREQYF. In DNA form, the CDR3 reads TGTGCCAGCAGTTACGAGAGGGAGCAGTACTTC.

This clone has a handful of counts. In DNA, the CDR3 is TGTGCCAGCAGTAATTCTCCGGGGGGCGAACAGCCCCAGCATTTT. Translating gives CASSNSPGGEQPQHF. The V gene is TRBV2, the J gene TRBJ1-5; perhaps TRBD1 as D (6 bases). The CDR3 is 15 amino acids. Deletions cut 5 bases from V and 7 bases from J, with 18 bases between. Germline-derived CDR1 and CDR2 are SNHLY and FYNNEI.

The J gene is TRBJ2-1, the V gene TRBV24-1; D is ambiguous. The germline CDR1 and CDR2 sequences are KGHDR and SFDVKD. This CDR3 has 12 amino acids. V was pared by 3 bases and J by 4 bases, with 3 bases between. The chain's CDR3 is CATSDLYNEQFF. The CDR3 coding sequence is TGTGCCACCAGTGATCTTTACAATGAGCAGTTCTTC.

This sequence joins TRBV4-1 and TRBJ2-7, with 7 bases fitting TRBD2. There are 15 residues in the CDR3. V was pared by 0 bases and J by 4 bases, with 6 bases of the junction left unmatched. Germline loops: CDR1 MGHRA, CDR2 YSYEKL. CDR3 nucleotides: TGCGCCAGCAGCCAAGATCGGGGAGGGTTTTACGAGCAGTACTTC. This codes for CASSQDRGGFYEQYF.